This TCR beta chain originates from a study of human T cells and chemical hapten exposure. J was trimmed by 8 bases and V by 0 bases; bases with no gene match: 6. The CDR3 loop spans 14 amino acids. Germline V lookup: CDR1 SGHDN, CDR2 FVKESK. Notes on the study in general: A positive correlation with patch test score was shown by PT1 expanded TCR counts. Controls had significantly fewer large CDR3 similarity clusters than were formed by expanded TCRs.

This clonotype was counted only a few times. The antigen remains undetermined. MiXCR, applied by TCRdb to the RACE reads, yields one record per CDR3 protein. Altogether about 160,000 distinct CDR3 sequences are present, roughly a quarter being singletons, with the ten largest covering under 2.5%. As for time point: patch test 3, about 24 weeks after DPC sensitization. Indicated treatment: therapeutic diphenylcyclopropenone sensitization with weekly scalp DPC. This receptor was identified in a woman between 18 and 30 years old with alopecia areata. Some clones in this sample may be carry-over from other donors' samples. The V gene is TRBV14, the J gene TRBJ1-1, with 7 bases identical to TRBD1. Sequenced material: whole blood, taken in connection with sensitization to the hapten diphenylcyclopropenone (DPC). CDR3 sequence reads: CASSQESRTGEAFF. The CDR3 nucleotides read TGTGCCAGCAGCCAAGAGTCCCGGACAGGCGAAGCTTTCTTT.